Sequencing of this TCR beta chain was carried out in a study of T cell responses to AZD1222 COVID-19 vaccine (dated by TCRdb to the early 2020s). The study in broad terms: AZD1222 recipients whose second dose came at about 4 weeks and those whose second dose came at about 12 weeks were combined into one group, since spike-specific TCR depth and breadth did not differ between the two schedules. TCR sequencing was performed for 230 to 250 trial participants, of whom about 200 were given two doses of AZD1222 and approximately 25 were given two doses of MenACWY control vaccine. Enrollment into the trials was organized by age into subgroups of 18-55, 56-69 and 70-plus years, and those subgroups contained roughly 160, 29 and 62 TCR-sequenced participants, respectively. General study outcomes and caveats: Conclusions about previously exposed vaccinees were limited because only a handful of AZD1222 recipients were SARS-CoV-2 seropositive at baseline. Spike-specific TCR breadth and depth rose significantly after two AZD1222 doses compared with day 0 and with MenACWY recipients. Reportedly, almost half of the unique spike-specific TCRs recognized epitopes lying outside the regions that are mutated in the B.1.351 and B.1.1.7 variants. Vaccine-associated CD4 TCRs spanned the whole spike protein, with dominant responses in regions 160-218 and 743-854. The 56-69-year group was small, and its depth increase did not reach significance, likely because of low power. Participants were mostly white British and included more females than males, and it was suggested by the authors that clonal diversity may have been underestimated. Because no samples from the day 14 peak response were available, repertoires could be characterized only after the peak T cell response.

The sample's time point label, decoded: baseline before first vaccination. Samples from vaccinated people were obtained from the UK trials COV001 and COV002, which included a single-blind randomized controlled phase 2/3 trial of AZD1222 (ChAdOx1 nCoV-19) in healthy adults. Trial participant PBMC samples were collected at day 0 and day 28 after the second dose for TCRbeta chain sequencing. The CDR3 regions of human TCRbeta chains were analyzed by immunosequencing. For the original study's pipeline: Repertoire TCRs were checked for matches against a reference library of SARS-CoV-2-specific TCRs that had been generated using the MIRA antigen-specificity platform. Breadth was defined as the fraction of unique TCRs that were SARS-CoV-2-associated. Depth was defined as the fraction of total T cells that were SARS-CoV-2-associated. Using the MIRA data, every spike-specific TCR was mapped to the spike region that the TCR reacted to and assigned to either a CD4 or a CD8 class. Log10-transformed breadth and depth values were compared by one-way ANOVA with Sidak's multiple comparisons tests. TCRdb retrieved this table from immuneACCESS and kept in-frame rearrangements only. Not all clones are present; in checked studies, unresolved V genes account for under half, and no reason is known for the remainder. That table is the source of V, J and clone size, and D and trimming were worked out from the DNA. Recorded for this sample are over 85,000 clones; around 93% of them occurred a single time. Of the sample, approximately 8% falls within the top ten clones.

Comments on this clone: Its antigen remains unidentified. No clone much larger than this one lies a single base away; base qualities are absent.

The sequences come from peripheral blood, collected on day 0 of AZD1222 vaccination. The source of this sequence is an adult in good health.

The CDR3 here reads CASSPTTGMNTEAFF. The nucleotides are TGTGCCAGCTCACCTACCACAGGGATGAACACTGAAGCTTTCTTT. Rearrangement joined TRBV18 to TRBJ1-1; the D gene is perhaps TRBD1, from 6 matching bases. From a lookup of the germline V gene, CDR1 and CDR2 are KGHSH and LQKENI. Inclusive of the bounding cysteine and phenylalanine, the CDR3 is 15 residues long. The kept DNA is CDR3 alone, 45 bases in frame from the first base. Cut back by 3 bases and 0 bases, the V and J ends lie 11 bases apart.